The clone carrying this T cell receptor (beta chain) was observed at least ten times. Trimming stripped 0 bases from V and 6 bases from J, with 18 bases between. Germline CDR1 is MGHRA and CDR2 is YSYEKL. This CDR3 comprises 17 residues. The TCR beta library used iRepertoire HTBI primers with Arm-PCR amplification of CDR3. Each CDR3 protein is one row after TCRdb ran MiXCR on the multiplex PCR reads. The table records roughly 260,000 distinct CDR3 sequences, approximately 18% of them present only once. Time point of the sample: newly diagnosed GD, antithyroid drugs for less than 3 months. The TCR library used RNA extracted from PBMCs. The data were taken from a study of regulatory T cells in long-lasting Graves disease. A further study also used this sample, focusing on T cells in Graves' hyperthyroidism and ophthalmopathy.

The chain combines TRBV4-1 with TRBJ1-5; D possibly corresponds to TRBD1 (5 bases). The starting material was peripheral blood mononuclear cells (PBMCs), obtained at new diagnosis, from a patient treated with antithyroid drugs. This clonotype originated in a woman aged 30 to 39 with Graves disease. CDR3 residues: CASSQEAGGVRTQPQHF. CDR3 DNA: TGCGCCAGCAGCCAAGAGGCCGGAGGGGTGCGTACTCAGCCCCAGCATTTT.